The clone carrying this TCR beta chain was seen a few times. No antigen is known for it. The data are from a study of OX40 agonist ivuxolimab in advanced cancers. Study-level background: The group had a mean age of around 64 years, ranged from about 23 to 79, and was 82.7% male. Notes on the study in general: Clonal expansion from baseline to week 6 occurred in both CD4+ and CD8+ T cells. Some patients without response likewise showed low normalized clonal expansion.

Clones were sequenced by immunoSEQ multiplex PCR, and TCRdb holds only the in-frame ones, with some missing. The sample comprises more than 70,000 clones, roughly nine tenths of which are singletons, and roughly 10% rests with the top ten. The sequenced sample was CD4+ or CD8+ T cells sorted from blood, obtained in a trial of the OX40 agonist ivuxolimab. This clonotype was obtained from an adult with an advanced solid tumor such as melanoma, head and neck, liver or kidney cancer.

The CDR3 loop reads CASSTSMGNTIYF. The CDR3 bases are TGTGCCAGCAGCACCAGTATGGGAAACACCATATATTTT. The chain uses TRBV6-4 and TRBJ1-3; D remains unclear. Germline V CDR1 and CDR2: MRHNA, SNTAGT. The germline V and J ends were trimmed by 6 bases and 4 bases, with 10 bases remaining between them. This CDR3 contains 13 residues.